The 23 T cell receptor beta chains listed next were all sequenced from one sample in a study of beta chain features in type 1 diabetes. Study-level points and caveats: Moderate but significant shortening of TCRB CDR3s was recorded in all four CD4+ subsets from Type 1 diabetes patients.

Every bit of the isolated RNA underwent reverse transcription, so sequencing read expressed TCRB transcripts. The method was immunoSEQ multiplex PCR; TCRdb's version includes in-frame clones alone and lacks a portion of them. The table includes hundreds of thousands of clones, approximately 10% detected once. For these TCRs, the target antigens are not known. Sample: naive CD4+ T cells from blood. Source of these receptors: a man aged 25-40 years with type 1 diabetes.

This clone was observed a few times. The rearrangement links TRBV28 to TRBJ2-7; TRBD1 agrees at 10 bases. Unmatched junction bases numbered 11, after V lost 7 bases and J lost 2 bases. There are 16 residues in the CDR3. The germline V gene encodes CDR1 MDHEN and CDR2 SYDVKM. The CDR3 sequence: CASTPIGQGGAYEQYF. The CDR3 DNA sequence: TGTGCCAGCACCCCCATTGGACAGGGGGGGGCCTACGAGCAGTACTTC.

This clone came up a few times. The genes are TRBV20-1 and TRBJ1-2; D is ambiguous. This CDR3 has 11 residues. From germline, CDR1 is DFQATT and CDR2 SNEGSKA (reference sequence). V was cut by 4 bases and J by 5 bases, with 8 bases left in between. The CDR3 DNA follows: TGCAGTGCTATCGAGGGATATGGCTACACCTTC. Translating gives CSAIEGYGYTF.

There are a few counts of this clone. The chain couples TRBV5-4 to TRBJ2-5, with D possibly being TRBD2 (5 bases). The CDR3 sequence is 15 residues long. V was pared by 0 bases and J by 5 bases, with 14 bases between. Per the germline V gene, CDR1 is SGHNT and CDR2 is YYREEE (reference sequence). The CDR3 sequence is CASSLGTVRRETQYF. Here the CDR3 DNA reads TGTGCCAGCAGCTTGGGGACTGTTAGGAGGGAGACCCAGTACTTC. Using reference TRBV5-4 and TRBJ2-5 for the parts outside the CDR3, the full variable domain is ETGVTQSPTHLIKTRGQQVTLRCSSQSGHNTVSWYQQALGQGPQFIFQYYREEENGRGNFPPRFSGLQFPNYSSELNVNALELDDSALYLCASSLGTVRRETQYFGPGTRLLVL.

The chain has TRBV14 and TRBJ2-1, with D unclear. Looked up from germline, CDR1 is SGHDN and CDR2 is FVKESK. Trimming cost V 1 base and J 0 bases, with 7 bases left between them. This CDR3 contains 15 residues. Written as DNA, the CDR3 is TGTGCCAGCAGCCAAGGCGATAGCTCCTACAATGAGCAGTTCTTC. Protein product: CASSQGDSSYNEQFF.

This chain uses TRBV6-5 with TRBJ1-5, with a weak D call TRBD1 (6 bases). Germline V lookup: CDR1 MNHEY, CDR2 SVGAGI. This CDR3 is 15 amino acids long. V was pared by 5 bases and J by 2 bases, with 13 bases between. The CDR3 region is CASSLKGGGNQPQHF. CDR3 in DNA: TGTGCCAGCAGTCTTAAAGGGGGAGGCAATCAGCCCCAGCATTTT.

This chain connects TRBV6-5 to TRBJ2-7; 7 bases are shared with TRBD1. V shed 5 bases, J shed 0 bases, and the junction held 4 bases outside the gene matches. CDR1 MNHEY and CDR2 SVGAGI come from the germline V gene. There are 14 residues in the CDR3. CDR3 nucleotide sequence: TGTGCCAGCAGTGACGGACAGGACTCCTACGAGCAGTACTTC. It yields the protein CASSDGQDSYEQYF.

This chain connects TRBV2 to TRBJ2-4, with TRBD2 as a possible D gene (6 bases). This CDR3 has 14 residues. V lost 2 bases and J lost 9, with 14 bases in between. CDR1 and CDR2 from the germline V gene are SNHLY and FYNNEI. The CDR3 DNA is TGTGCCAGCAGTGAAAGGATGGGGGGAGCCATTCAGTACTTC. Its translation is CASSERMGGAIQYF.

A note on this clone: Other DNA sequences in the same sample also yield this CDR3. The chain is built from TRBV2 and TRBJ1-5; 10 bases align to TRBD1. This CDR3 contains 14 residues. Germline CDR1 reads SNHLY; CDR2 reads FYNNEI. J was trimmed by 5 bases and V by 6 bases; bases with no gene match: 4. The CDR3 here is CASSPDRGDQPQHF. Written as DNA, the CDR3 is TGTGCCAGCAGCCCGGACAGGGGGGATCAGCCCCAGCATTTT.

This clone occurred a few times. The rearrangement joins TRBV18 to TRBJ2-5; TRBD2 aligns across 14 bases. Germline loops: CDR1 KGHSH, CDR2 LQKENI. CDR3 length: 16 amino acids. Trimming cost V 3 bases and J 4 bases; bases outside gene matches: 4. The CDR3 reads CASSPSGTSGGETQYF. CDR3 nucleotides: TGTGCCAGCTCACCGTCGGGGACTAGCGGGGGAGAGACCCAGTACTTC.

This clone was picked up a small number of times. The J gene is TRBJ1-2, the V gene TRBV2; 9 bases map to TRBD1. The CDR3 runs to 13 residues. Germline assignment: CDR1 SNHLY and CDR2 FYNNEI. V lost 7 bases, J lost 7 bases, and 7 bases stayed unmatched. The CDR3 sequence: CASNRGRFGGYTF. In nucleotides, the CDR3 is TGTGCCAGCAACAGGGGGCGATTCGGTGGCTACACCTTC. Complete variable domain (other parts from reference TRBV2 and TRBJ1-2): EPEVTQTPSHQVTQMGQEVILRCVPISNHLYFYWYRQILGQKVEFLVSFYNNEISEKSEIFDDQFSVERPDGSNFTLKIRSTKLEDSAMYFCASNRGRFGGYTFGSGTRLTVV.

This sequence joins TRBV5-4 and TRBJ2-5, with TRBD2 matching 8 bases. The CDR3 contains 15 residues. The trim removed 4 bases at V and 2 bases at J, leaving 7 bases unmatched. The germline CDR1 and CDR2 sequences are SGHNT and YYREEE (reference sequence). The CDR3: CASSPSSGGQETQYF. The CDR3, as DNA: TGTGCCAGCAGCCCGTCGAGCGGGGGACAAGAGACCCAGTACTTC.

This clone was recorded a few times. One end of the junction does not line up with germline, which may come from a read error. The rearrangement joins TRBV28 to TRBJ1-6, with 7 bases that match TRBD1. The CDR3 is 15 amino acids. CDR1 and CDR2 from the germline V gene are MDHEN and SYDVKM. The CDR3 DNA reads as TGTGCCAGCAGCTTATCGGACAGGTCGGGTTCACCCCTCCACTTT. Translated, it gives CASSLSDRSGSPLHF.

The chain has TRBV30 and TRBJ2-2; D is unresolved. This CDR3 spans 13 amino acids. V lost 4 bases to trimming and J lost 6 bases, with 12 bases between them. Germline V gives CDR1 GTSNPN, CDR2 SVGIG (reference sequence). The CDR3 region has the DNA TGTGCCTGGAACCTAGTCATGTCCGGGGAGCTGTTTTTT. Translation gives CAWNLVMSGELFF.

This clone turned up a few times. The chain uses TRBV4-2 and TRBJ1-5; maybe TRBD1 (5 bases). Looked up from germline, CDR1 is LGHNA and CDR2 is YNFKEQ. This CDR3 is built from 16 residues. V was cut by 7 bases and J by 6 bases, with 22 bases left in between. CDR3 DNA: TGTGCCAGCATAGGTCACCGACGGGTCGGGGGTCAGCCCCAGCATTTT. This encodes CASIGHRRVGGQPQHF.

The gene calls are TRBV25-1 and TRBJ1-1; D is possibly TRBD1 (5 bases). The CDR3 loop spans 12 amino acids. V was clipped by 4 bases and J by 5 bases, with 8 bases between them. CDR1 is MGHDK, CDR2 SYGVNS, per germline. This chain's CDR3 is CASSGRQTEAFF. CDR3 nucleotide sequence: TGTGCCAGCAGTGGAAGACAGACTGAAGCTTTCTTT. The variable domain in full, completed from reference TRBV25-1 and TRBJ1-1, reads EADIYQTPRYLVIGTGKKITLECSQTMGHDKMYWYQQDPGMELHLIHYSYGVNSTEKGDLSSESTVSRIRTEHFPLTLESARPSHTSQYLCASSGRQTEAFFGQGTRLTVV.

This chain uses TRBV5-1 with TRBJ2-1, with D possibly being TRBD2 (5 bases). The length of the CDR3 is 12 residues. V lost 5 bases to trimming and J lost 12 bases, with 15 bases between them. Germline loops: CDR1 SGHRS, CDR2 YFSETQ. The CDR3 region has the DNA TGCGCCAGCAGTCACCCTGAGGGTCGGCAGTTCTTC. This sequence encodes CASSHPEGRQFF.

This clone appeared a few times. This sequence joins TRBV4-2 and TRBJ1-2; TRBD1 matches at 7 bases. The length of the CDR3 is 15 residues. Germline lookup yields CDR1 LGHNA and CDR2 YNFKEQ. V lost 4 bases and J lost 4; bases outside the gene matches: 9. The CDR3 protein is CASSRGTAETYGYTF. CDR3 in DNA: TGTGCCAGCAGCCGGGGGACAGCCGAAACCTATGGCTACACCTTC.

This clone was recorded a few times. This chain joins TRBV9 and TRBJ1-2; 7 bases fit TRBD1. Germline V gives CDR1 SGDLS, CDR2 YYNGEE. The ends lost 1 base at V and 6 bases at J; junction bases unmatched: 3. This CDR3 contains 13 residues. In DNA, the CDR3 is TGTGCCAGCAGCGTACAGGGGGGTCATGGCTACACCTTC. Translating gives CASSVQGGHGYTF.

This rearrangement joins TRBV7-8 to TRBJ2-2; a weak D match, TRBD2 (6 bases). Germline V gives CDR1 SGHVS, CDR2 FQNEAQ. The CDR3 spans 15 residues. V was cut by 5 bases and J by 0 bases, with 10 bases left in between. CDR3 DNA: TGTGCCAGCAGCGCCGCGGGGCCGAACACCGGGGAGCTGTTTTTT. Protein product: CASSAAGPNTGELFF.

This chain joins TRBV9 and TRBJ2-7, with 8 positions matching TRBD1. Germline CDR1 SGDLS, CDR2 YYNGEE. The junction had 9 bases not matched to a gene; V was cut back by 8 bases and J by 2 bases. The CDR3 spans 14 residues. CDR3 in amino acids: CASSRTGTTYEQYF. As DNA, the CDR3 is TGTGCCAGTTCCAGGACAGGGACCACCTACGAGCAGTACTTC. The entire variable domain, with the rest obtained from reference TRBV9 and TRBJ2-7, is as follows: DSGVTQTPKHLITATGQRVTLRCSPRSGDLSVYWYQQSLDQGLQFLIQYYNGEERAKGNILERFSAQQFPDLHSELNLSSLELGDSALYFCASSRTGTTYEQYFGPGTRLTVT.

The J gene is TRBJ2-7, the V gene TRBV28; 7 bases are a match to TRBD1. The CDR3 extends over 12 amino acids. Germline lookup yields CDR1 MDHEN and CDR2 SYDVKM. Trimming at V came to 10 bases and at J to 3 bases, leaving 6 bases not matched to a gene. The CDR3 sequence is CANRRQGYEQYF. As DNA, the CDR3 is TGTGCCAACAGAAGACAGGGCTACGAGCAGTACTTC. Full variable domain (outside the CDR3, taken from reference TRBV28 and TRBJ2-7): DVKVTQSSRYLVKRTGEKVFLECVQDMDHENMFWYRQDPGLGLRLIYFSYDVKMKEKGDIPEGYSVSREKKERFSLILESASTNQTSMYLCANRRQGYEQYFGPGTRLTVT.

This clone occurred a few times. The V call is TRBV5-4, the J call TRBJ2-5; no definite D call. The CDR3 totals 16 residues. Trimming stripped 4 bases from V and 2 bases from J, with 18 bases between. Germline CDR1 and CDR2: SGHNT and YYREEE (reference sequence). The CDR3 reads CASSPLPGGLQETQYF. CDR3 DNA: TGTGCCAGCAGCCCACTTCCCGGTGGGCTTCAAGAGACCCAGTACTTC.

V is TRBV2 and J is TRBJ2-5; D gene ambiguous. In germline, CDR1 is SNHLY, CDR2 FYNNEI. V was cut by 0 bases and J by 2 bases, with 10 bases left in between. The CDR3 runs to 15 residues. Here the CDR3 reads CASSEALRRQETQYF. DNA for the CDR3: TGTGCCAGCAGTGAAGCGTTGCGGAGACAAGAGACCCAGTACTTC. Full variable domain (missing parts from reference TRBV2 and TRBJ2-5): EPEVTQTPSHQVTQMGQEVILRCVPISNHLYFYWYRQILGQKVEFLVSFYNNEISEKSEIFDDQFSVERPDGSNFTLKIRSTKLEDSAMYFCASSEALRRQETQYFGPGTRLLVL.